This TCR beta chain derives from a study of blood T cell repertoires in COVID-19. The overall study: COVID-19 samples, acute and convalescent, were from the United States, Italy and Spain. Sources were T cells, B-cell-depleted T cells, or PBMCs; the material itself was cDNA or gDNA.

In the original analysis: Researchers report that nucleated cell counts were estimated from reference gene primer amplification. The data were produced by immunoSEQ multiplex PCR, yet TCRdb's version contains in-frame clones alone and is incomplete. V and J calls plus clone size are reproduced from that table; the DNA served to infer D and trimming. The data hold under 250,000 clones, with about nine tenths observed a single time. This CDR3 is 12 amino acids long. The germline V gene has CDR1 MNHNY and CDR2 SVGAGI (reference sequence). V dropped 11 bases and J dropped 2 bases, with 11 bases sitting between them.

The chain couples TRBV6-6 to TRBJ2-3; TRBD2 is a possible D gene (7 bases). The receptor was derived from a man between 60 and 70 years old who had recovered from COVID-19. The sequencing input was peripheral blood. CDR3 amino acids: CAGRGATDTQYF. DNA of the CDR3: TGTGCCGGCCGGGGGGCCACAGATACGCAGTATTTT.